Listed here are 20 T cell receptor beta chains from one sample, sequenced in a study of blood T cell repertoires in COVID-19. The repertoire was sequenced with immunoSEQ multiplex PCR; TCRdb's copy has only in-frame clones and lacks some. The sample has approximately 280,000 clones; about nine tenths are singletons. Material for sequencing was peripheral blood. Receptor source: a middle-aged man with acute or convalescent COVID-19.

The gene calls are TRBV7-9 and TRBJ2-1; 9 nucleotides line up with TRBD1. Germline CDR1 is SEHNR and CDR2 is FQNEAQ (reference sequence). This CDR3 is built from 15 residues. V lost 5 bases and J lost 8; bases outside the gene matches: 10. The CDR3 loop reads CASSPSGTGFYEQFF. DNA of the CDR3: TGTGCCAGCAGCCCTTCCGGGACAGGGTTTTATGAGCAGTTCTTC.

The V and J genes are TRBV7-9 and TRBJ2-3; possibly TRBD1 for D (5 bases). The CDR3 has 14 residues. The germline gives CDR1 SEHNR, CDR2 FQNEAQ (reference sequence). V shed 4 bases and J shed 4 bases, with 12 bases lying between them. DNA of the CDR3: TGTGCCAGCAGCTCCGTAGGGGCCGCAGATACGCAGTATTTT. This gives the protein CASSSVGAADTQYF.

DNA of the CDR3: TGTGCCAGCAGCTTGCTAGCGGGGGTCACCGGGGAGCTGTTTTTT. The encoded protein is CASSLLAGVTGELFF. This chain uses TRBV11-2 with TRBJ2-2, with 10 bases lining up with TRBD2. Trimming at V came to 3 bases and at J to 4 bases, leaving 2 bases not matched to a gene. CDR1 is SGHAT and CDR2 is FQNNGV in the germline V gene. This CDR3 spans 15 amino acids.

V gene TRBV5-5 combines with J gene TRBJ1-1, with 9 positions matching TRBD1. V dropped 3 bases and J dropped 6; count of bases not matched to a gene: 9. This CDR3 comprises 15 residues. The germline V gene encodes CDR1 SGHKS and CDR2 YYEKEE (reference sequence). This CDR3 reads CASSSEGDRAAEAFF. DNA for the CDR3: TGTGCCAGCAGCTCGGAGGGGGACAGGGCGGCTGAAGCTTTCTTT. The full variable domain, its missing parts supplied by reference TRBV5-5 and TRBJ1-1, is DAGVTQSPTHLIKTRGQQVTLRCSPISGHKSVSWYQQVLGQGPQFIFQYYEKEERGRGNFPDRFSARQFPNYSSELNVNALLLGDSALYLCASSSEGDRAAEAFFGQGTRLTVV.

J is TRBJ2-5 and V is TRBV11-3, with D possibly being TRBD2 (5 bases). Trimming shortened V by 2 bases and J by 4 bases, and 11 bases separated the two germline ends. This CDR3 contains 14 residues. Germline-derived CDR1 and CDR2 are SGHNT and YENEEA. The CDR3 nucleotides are TGTGCCAGCAGCTTACGGGGAACAAGAGAGACCCAGTACTTC. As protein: CASSLRGTRETQYF.

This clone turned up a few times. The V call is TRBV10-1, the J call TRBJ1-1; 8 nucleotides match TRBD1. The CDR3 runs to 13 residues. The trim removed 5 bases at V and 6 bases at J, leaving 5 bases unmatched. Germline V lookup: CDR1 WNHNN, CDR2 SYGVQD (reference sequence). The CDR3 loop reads CASSPETGAEAFF. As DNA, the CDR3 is TGCGCCAGCAGTCCCGAGACAGGGGCTGAAGCTTTCTTT.

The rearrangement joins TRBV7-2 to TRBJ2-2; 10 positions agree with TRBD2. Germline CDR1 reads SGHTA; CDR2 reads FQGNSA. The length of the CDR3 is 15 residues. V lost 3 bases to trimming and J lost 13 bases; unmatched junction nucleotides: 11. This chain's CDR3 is CASSFRASGGGLLFF. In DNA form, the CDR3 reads TGTGCCAGCAGCTTCCGGGCTAGCGGGGGTGGGTTGCTGTTTTTT. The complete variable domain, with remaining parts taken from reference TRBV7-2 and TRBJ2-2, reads GAGVSQSPSNKVTEKGKDVELRCDPISGHTALYWYRQSLGQGLEFLIYFQGNSAPDKSGLPSDRFSAERTGGSVSTLTIQRTQQEDSAVYLCASSFRASGGGLLFFGEGSRLTVL.

The CDR3: CASSHANTIYF. Written as DNA, the CDR3 is TGTGCCAGCAGCCACGCGAACACCATATATTTT. The chain has TRBV14 and TRBJ1-3; no reliable D call. The CDR3 loop spans 11 amino acids. Trimming removed 3 bases at V and 7 bases at J, with 4 bases between. Germline loops: CDR1 SGHDN, CDR2 FVKESK.

DNA for the CDR3: TGTGCCAGCAGTTACTCGTTCGGGAACACTGAAGCTTTCTTT. It specifies CASSYSFGNTEAFF. The genes are TRBV6-5 and TRBJ1-1, with D uncertain. Trimming removed 0 bases at V and 1 base at J, with 6 bases between. This CDR3 is 14 amino acids long. Germline V lookup: CDR1 MNHEY, CDR2 SVGAGI.

CDR3 protein: CATRRGSDTQYF. CDR3 DNA sequence: TGTGCCACTAGGCGGGGGTCAGATACGCAGTATTTT. This chain uses TRBV3-1 (or the pseudogene TRBV3-2) with TRBJ2-3; 7 bases map to TRBD2. The germline V gene has CDR1 LGHDT and CDR2 YNNKEL (reference sequence). CDR3 length: 12 amino acids. The J segment lost 4 bases and the V segment lost 10 bases, leaving 5 bases of the junction unmatched.

The CDR3 is CASSAGEGPGYTF. DNA for the CDR3: TGTGCCAGCAGCGCCGGGGAGGGGCCTGGCTACACCTTC. The chain employs TRBV9 and TRBJ1-2; D may be TRBD1 (5 bases). The CDR3 has 13 residues. Germline V CDR1 and CDR2: SGDLS, YYNGEE. V gave up 3 bases and J gave up 7 bases, with 13 bases separating them.

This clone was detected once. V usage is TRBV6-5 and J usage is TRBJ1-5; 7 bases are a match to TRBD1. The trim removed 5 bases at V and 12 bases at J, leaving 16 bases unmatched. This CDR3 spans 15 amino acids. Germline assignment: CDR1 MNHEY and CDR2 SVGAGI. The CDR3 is CASSREDRTPFGQHF. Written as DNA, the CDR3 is TGTGCCAGCAGTAGAGAGGACAGGACCCCGTTTGGCCAGCATTTT.

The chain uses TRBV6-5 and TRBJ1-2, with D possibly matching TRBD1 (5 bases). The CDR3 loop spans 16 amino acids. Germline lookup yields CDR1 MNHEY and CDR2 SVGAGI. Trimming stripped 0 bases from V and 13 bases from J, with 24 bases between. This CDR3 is CASSYSVQGSNLRLTF. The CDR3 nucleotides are TGTGCCAGCAGTTACTCAGTTCAGGGCAGCAACCTAAGGCTCACCTTC.

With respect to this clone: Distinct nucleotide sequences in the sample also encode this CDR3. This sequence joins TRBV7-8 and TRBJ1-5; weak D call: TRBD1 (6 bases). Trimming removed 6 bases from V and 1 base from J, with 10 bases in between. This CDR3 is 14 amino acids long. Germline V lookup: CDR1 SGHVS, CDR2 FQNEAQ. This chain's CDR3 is CASRLGASNQPQHF. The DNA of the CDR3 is TGTGCCAGCAGGCTGGGGGCAAGCAATCAGCCCCAGCATTTT.

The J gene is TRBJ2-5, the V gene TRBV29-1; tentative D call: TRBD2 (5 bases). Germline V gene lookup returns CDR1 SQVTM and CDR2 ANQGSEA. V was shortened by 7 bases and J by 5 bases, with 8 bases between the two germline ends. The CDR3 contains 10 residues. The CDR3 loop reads CSGGEETQYF. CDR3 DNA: TGCAGCGGTGGGGAGGAGACCCAGTACTTC.

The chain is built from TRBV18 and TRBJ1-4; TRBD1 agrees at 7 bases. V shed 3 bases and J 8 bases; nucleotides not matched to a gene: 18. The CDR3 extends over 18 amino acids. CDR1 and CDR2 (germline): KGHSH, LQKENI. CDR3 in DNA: TGTGCCAGCTCACCTTCACAACCAAGACAGGGTTTGGGGGAAAAACTGTTTTTT. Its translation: CASSPSQPRQGLGEKLFF.

CDR3 sequence (DNA): TGCGCCAGCAGAGGGACAGGGATAGAGAATTCACCCCTCCACTTT. Translated: CASRGTGIENSPLHF. The chain recombines TRBV10-2 with TRBJ1-6; 9 bases are a match to TRBD1. J was trimmed by 7 bases and V by 6 bases; bases with no gene match: 7. This CDR3 region has 15 residues. Germline V gene lookup returns CDR1 WSHSY and CDR2 SAAADI.

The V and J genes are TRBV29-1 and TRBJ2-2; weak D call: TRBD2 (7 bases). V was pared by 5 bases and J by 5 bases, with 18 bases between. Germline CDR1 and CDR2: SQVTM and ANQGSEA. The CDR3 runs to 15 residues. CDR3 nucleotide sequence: TGCAGCGTTCTCCCTGGGGGGGCGTGGACCGGGGAGCTGTTTTTT. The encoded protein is CSVLPGGAWTGELFF.

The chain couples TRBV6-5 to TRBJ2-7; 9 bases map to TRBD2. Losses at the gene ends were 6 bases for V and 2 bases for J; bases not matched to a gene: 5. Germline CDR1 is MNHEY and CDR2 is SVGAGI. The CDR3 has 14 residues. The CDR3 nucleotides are TGTGCCAGCAGACTCGCGGGGGGGCCCTACGAGCAGTACTTC. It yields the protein CASRLAGGPYEQYF.

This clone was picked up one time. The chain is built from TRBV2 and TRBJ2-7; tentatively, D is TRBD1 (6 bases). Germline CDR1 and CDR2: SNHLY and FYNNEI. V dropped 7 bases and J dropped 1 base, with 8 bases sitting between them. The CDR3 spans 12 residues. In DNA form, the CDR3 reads TGTGCCAGCATTGGGACATCCTACGAGCAGTACTTC. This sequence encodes CASIGTSYEQYF.